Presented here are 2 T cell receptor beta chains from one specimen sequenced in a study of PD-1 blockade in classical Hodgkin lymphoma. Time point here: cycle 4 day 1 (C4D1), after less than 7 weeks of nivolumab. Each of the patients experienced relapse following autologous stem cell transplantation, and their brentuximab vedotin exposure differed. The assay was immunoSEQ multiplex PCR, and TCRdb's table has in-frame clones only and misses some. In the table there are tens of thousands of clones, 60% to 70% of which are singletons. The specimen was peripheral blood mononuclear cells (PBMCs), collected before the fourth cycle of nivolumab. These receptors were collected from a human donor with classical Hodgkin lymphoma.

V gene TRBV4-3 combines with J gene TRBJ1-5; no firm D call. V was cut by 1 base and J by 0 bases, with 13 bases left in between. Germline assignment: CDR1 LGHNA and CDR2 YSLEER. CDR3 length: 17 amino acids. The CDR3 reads CASSQAFNTYSNQPQHF. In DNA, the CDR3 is TGCGCCAGCAGCCAAGCCTTTAATACCTATAGCAATCAGCCCCAGCATTTT.

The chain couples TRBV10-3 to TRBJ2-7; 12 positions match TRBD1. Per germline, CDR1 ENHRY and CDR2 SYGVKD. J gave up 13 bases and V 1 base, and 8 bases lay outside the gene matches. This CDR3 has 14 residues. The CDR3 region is CAISELGTGGYPYF. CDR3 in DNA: TGTGCCATCAGTGAGTTGGGGACAGGGGGCTATCCATACTTC.